What follows are 24 T cell receptor beta chains derived from one specimen sequenced in a study of blood T cell repertoires in COVID-19. This table comes from immunoSEQ multiplex PCR, and its TCRdb copy is limited to in-frame clones, with some not included. The sample lists a few hundred thousand clones, around 83% occurring once. Material for sequencing was peripheral blood. The receptors stem from a woman between 40 and 55 years old who had recovered from COVID-19.

This chain links TRBV7-9 with TRBJ1-1; D may be TRBD1 (6 bases). Deletions cut 5 bases from V and 12 bases from J, with 10 bases between. The length of the CDR3 is 10 residues. Germline V lookup: CDR1 SEHNR, CDR2 FQNEAQ (reference sequence). The CDR3, as DNA: TGTGCCAGCAGCATCCGGGACACTTTCTTT. Translation: CASSIRDTFF.

The gene calls are TRBV6-5 and TRBJ1-6, with D unclear. The length of the CDR3 is 15 residues. Trimming cost V 6 bases and J 7 bases, with 16 bases left between them. Germline V gene sequence: CDR1 MNHEY, CDR2 SVGAGI. The CDR3 sequence is CASSRSEGGNSPLHF. Here the CDR3 DNA reads TGTGCCAGCAGCCGCTCCGAGGGTGGGAATTCACCCCTCCACTTT.

The chain links TRBV2 to TRBJ2-1; TRBD1 might be the D (6 bases). CDR3 length: 14 residues. Per germline, CDR1 SNHLY and CDR2 FYNNEI. V lost 8 bases and J lost 0, with 11 bases in between. The CDR3 DNA follows: TGTGCCAGCCGACAGGTTAGCTCCTACAATGAGCAGTTCTTC. Amino acids: CASRQVSSYNEQFF.

The chain links TRBV19 to TRBJ1-5; D is perhaps TRBD1 (6 bases). In germline, CDR1 is LNHDA, CDR2 SQIVND (reference sequence). The CDR3 is 15 amino acids. Deletions cut 0 bases from V and 1 base from J, with 7 bases between. The CDR3 DNA follows: TGTGCCAGTAGTATAGAGGGGGCAAGCAATCAGCCCCAGCATTTT. It encodes CASSIEGASNQPQHF.

This chain connects TRBV18 to TRBJ1-5; 9 nucleotides agree with TRBD1. There are 14 residues in the CDR3. The germline V gene encodes CDR1 KGHSH and CDR2 LQKENI. V lost 4 bases to trimming and J lost 6 bases; unmatched junction nucleotides: 4. In DNA, the CDR3 is TGTGCCAGCTCACTACAGGGGGCGGGTCAGCCCCAGCATTTT. Protein product: CASSLQGAGQPQHF.

The chain is built from TRBV28 and TRBJ1-2; D not resolved. V gave up 3 bases and J gave up 2 bases, with 10 bases separating them. Germline loops: CDR1 MDHEN, CDR2 SYDVKM. CDR3 length: 14 residues. CDR3 nucleotide sequence: TGTGCCAGCAGTTTTTTGGCACTAAACTATGGCTACACCTTC. This encodes CASSFLALNYGYTF.

The V and J genes are TRBV5-5 and TRBJ2-7; 8 positions agree with TRBD1. Per germline, CDR1 SGHKS and CDR2 YYEKEE (reference sequence). V dropped 0 bases and J dropped 5; count of bases not matched to a gene: 7. The CDR3 loop spans 15 amino acids. CDR3 sequence: CASSLVQGALDEQYF. CDR3 DNA: TGTGCCAGCAGCTTGGTGCAGGGGGCTTTGGACGAGCAGTACTTC.

The V call is TRBV2, the J call TRBJ2-7; 7 bases line up with TRBD2. Per germline, CDR1 SNHLY and CDR2 FYNNEI. The length of the CDR3 is 15 residues. Trimming at V came to 4 bases and at J to 2 bases, leaving 8 bases not matched to a gene. The CDR3 is CASSGTSALPYEQYF. In DNA form, the CDR3 reads TGTGCCAGCAGTGGAACTAGCGCACTTCCCTACGAGCAGTACTTC.

A word on this clone: One junction end does not reproduce the germline sequence, and a read error may be involved. This chain uses TRBV7-7 with TRBJ2-6; maybe TRBD1 (5 bases). The CDR3 has 19 amino acids. The V gene's germline CDR1 is SSHAT and CDR2 FNYEAQ (reference sequence). The CDR3 sequence is CASSRHRRTNQLWANVLTF. The CDR3 DNA is TGTGCTAGCAGCCGTCACAGGCGAACTAACCAACTCTGGGCCAACGTCCTGACTTTC.

CDR3 amino acids: CARPFGGSGQGTEAFF. The CDR3 DNA follows: TGTGCCAGACCCTTCGGGGGTTCGGGTCAAGGCACTGAAGCTTTCTTT. The chain recombines TRBV19 with TRBJ1-1, with a possible D match to TRBD1 (5 bases). This CDR3 has 16 residues. The ends were cut back, 9 bases at V and 4 bases at J, with 24 bases in the middle. CDR1 is LNHDA, CDR2 SQIVND, per germline (reference sequence).

The chain joins TRBV10-1 to TRBJ1-2; TRBD1 matches 8 bases. The CDR3 length is 15 residues. The germline V gene encodes CDR1 WNHNN and CDR2 SYGVQD (reference sequence). V trimming: 7 bases; J trimming: 7 bases; junction bases outside the gene matches: 14. The CDR3 spells CASKREDRVLGGYTF. The CDR3 DNA sequence: TGCGCCAGCAAAAGGGAGGACAGGGTTTTGGGTGGCTACACCTTC.

The chain recombines TRBV30 with TRBJ2-3; D is possibly TRBD2 (5 bases). The V gene lost 0 bases and the J gene lost 8 bases, with 12 bases spanning the gap. The germline gives CDR1 GTSNPN, CDR2 SVGIG (reference sequence). This CDR3 has 13 amino acids. For the CDR3, the DNA is TGTGCCTGGAGTGTCGTGGACTTGGGTACGCAGTATTTT. This encodes CAWSVVDLGTQYF.

The chain is built from TRBV7-8 and TRBJ1-6; TRBD1 aligns across 7 bases. The ends lost 6 bases at V and 10 bases at J; junction bases unmatched: 9. There are 14 residues in the CDR3. CDR1 is SGHVS and CDR2 is FQNEAQ in the germline V gene. The CDR3 region has the DNA TGTGCCAGCAGTTTTACAGGGGCCGAGTCACCCCTCCACTTT. Translated, it gives CASSFTGAESPLHF.

This chain connects TRBV28 to TRBJ1-4, with TRBD1 as a possible D gene (5 bases). CDR1 and CDR2 (germline): MDHEN, SYDVKM. The CDR3 runs 12 residues. The germline V and J ends were trimmed by 6 bases and 8 bases, with 10 bases remaining between them. CDR3 residues: CASRTRGEKLFF. CDR3 nucleotides: TGTGCCAGCAGGACTAGGGGAGAAAAACTGTTTTTT.

V and J are TRBV13 and TRBJ2-5; TRBD2 might be the D (5 bases). There are 15 residues in the CDR3. Germline CDR1 reads PRHDT; CDR2 reads FYEKMQ (reference sequence). V was cut by 4 bases and J by 4 bases, with 16 bases left in between. The chain's CDR3 is CASSSGIPLLETQYF. In DNA form, the CDR3 reads TGTGCCAGCAGCTCGGGGATACCCCTTTTAGAGACCCAGTACTTC.

This clone was detected only a few times. The V and J genes are TRBV2 and TRBJ2-7, with D maybe TRBD1 (6 bases). CDR1 and CDR2 (germline): SNHLY, FYNNEI. The V gene lost 3 bases and the J gene lost 0 bases, with 18 bases spanning the gap. The CDR3 runs to 17 residues. CDR3 sequence: CASSDFVGTSSSYEQYF. CDR3 DNA: TGTGCCAGCAGTGATTTCGTCGGGACATCGAGCTCCTACGAGCAGTACTTC.

The gene calls are TRBV19 and TRBJ2-1, with a possible D match to TRBD2 (6 bases). V was cut by 4 bases and J by 6 bases, with 16 bases left in between. The germline CDR1 and CDR2 sequences are LNHDA and SQIVND (reference sequence). The CDR3 runs to 15 residues. CDR3 protein: CASSTTEAGRNEQFF. CDR3 sequence (DNA): TGTGCCAGTAGTACTACGGAAGCGGGTCGCAATGAGCAGTTCTTC.

The chain joins TRBV11-3 to TRBJ1-1; D gene unclear. This CDR3 comprises 12 residues. The germline gives CDR1 SGHNT, CDR2 YENEEA. Between the trimmed V and J ends, which lost 2 bases and 11 bases, there was a span of 12 bases. CDR3 protein: CASSLRESYAFF. The DNA of the CDR3 is TGTGCCAGCAGCTTACGTGAGTCTTACGCTTTCTTT.

The gene calls are TRBV2 and TRBJ1-1; D may be TRBD1 (5 bases). V was shortened by 3 bases and J by 1 base, with 12 bases between the two germline ends. This CDR3 has 15 residues. Germline loops: CDR1 SNHLY, CDR2 FYNNEI. The CDR3 sequence: CASSELGVGNTEAFF. The CDR3 nucleotides read TGTGCCAGCAGTGAGTTAGGGGTTGGGAACACTGAAGCTTTCTTT.

The J gene is TRBJ1-4, the V gene TRBV3-1 (or the pseudogene TRBV3-2), with D perhaps TRBD1 (5 bases). The CDR3 runs to 14 residues. Germline CDR1 and CDR2: LGHDT and YNNKEL (reference sequence). Trimming pared 6 bases from V and 1 base from J, leaving 9 bases between. CDR3 coding DNA: TGTGCCAGCAGTCTCGGGGGAACTAATGAAAAACTGTTTTTT. Protein product: CASSLGGTNEKLFF.

V and J are TRBV27 and TRBJ1-2; 7 bases map to TRBD1. The CDR3 runs to 14 residues. With 5 bases clipped from V and 4 bases from J, the junction kept 7 bases outside the gene matches. Germline V gene sequence: CDR1 MNHEY, CDR2 SMNVEV (reference sequence). DNA for the CDR3: TGTGCCAGCAGTGCGAGACAGGGATCCTATGGCTACACCTTC. It encodes CASSARQGSYGYTF.

The V gene is TRBV7-9, the J gene TRBJ1-6; no clear D gene. V shed 10 bases and J shed 4 bases, with 11 bases lying between them. CDR3 size: 13 residues. Per germline, CDR1 SEHNR and CDR2 FQNEAQ (reference sequence). For the CDR3, the DNA is TGTGCCACCGGGGTTACTTATAATTCACCCCTCCACTTT. This translates into CATGVTYNSPLHF.

The chain joins TRBV11-3 to TRBJ2-7; the D gene is possibly TRBD2 (5 bases). Germline CDR1 and CDR2: SGHNT and YENEEA. The CDR3 length is 17 residues. The V gene lost 4 bases and the J gene lost 3 bases, with 22 bases spanning the gap. Written as DNA, the CDR3 is TGTGCCAGCAGCTCCCCGGGGTTTGGGGAACTCCTCTACGAGCAGTACTTC. Protein product: CASSSPGFGELLYEQYF.

The chain is built from TRBV9 and TRBJ2-5, with 8 nucleotides matching TRBD2. V trimming: 3 bases; J trimming: 3 bases; junction bases outside the gene matches: 7. Germline V CDR1 and CDR2: SGDLS, YYNGEE. The CDR3 is 15 amino acids. The CDR3: CASSASGTREETQYF. The CDR3 bases are TGTGCCAGCAGCGCTTCCGGGACTAGAGAAGAGACCCAGTACTTC.